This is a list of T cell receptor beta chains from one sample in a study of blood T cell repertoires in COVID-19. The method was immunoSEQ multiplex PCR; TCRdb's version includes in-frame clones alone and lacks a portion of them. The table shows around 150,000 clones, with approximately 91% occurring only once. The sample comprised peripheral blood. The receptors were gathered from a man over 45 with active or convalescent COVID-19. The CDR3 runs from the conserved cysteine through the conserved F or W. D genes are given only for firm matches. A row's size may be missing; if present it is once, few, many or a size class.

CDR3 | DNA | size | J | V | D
CASSLGLAGEGTGELFF | TGTGCCAGCAGCTTAGGACTAGCGGGAGAAGGGACCGGGGAGCTGTTTTTT | - | TRBJ2-2 | TRBV5-4 | TRBD2
CASSFYPGEGHTEAFF | TGCGCCAGCAGCTTTTACCCGGGGGAAGGACACACTGAAGCTTTCTTT | - | TRBJ1-1 | TRBV4-1 | -
CASSAVVGETQYF | TGTGCTAGCAGCGCGGTGGTGGGAGAGACCCAGTACTTC | - | TRBJ2-5 | TRBV7-7 | -
CASSQDSGISTDTQYF | TGTGCCAGCAGCCAAGATAGCGGGATCAGCACAGATACGCAGTATTTT | - | TRBJ2-3 | TRBV4-2 | TRBD2
CASSPGTGPYGYTF | TGTGCCAGCAGCCCCGGGACAGGGCCCTATGGCTACACCTTC | - | TRBJ1-2 | TRBV7-9 | TRBD1
CATSSQRVYNEQFF | TGTGCCACCAGCAGCCAGCGGGTCTACAATGAGCAGTTCTTC | - | TRBJ2-1 | TRBV15 | -
CASRRGQPYNEQFF | TGTGCCAGCAGGAGAGGGCAGCCCTACAATGAGCAGTTCTTC | few | TRBJ2-1 | TRBV27 | -
CASSPFNRGTNEKLFF | TGTGCCAGCTCACCTTTCAACAGGGGTACTAATGAAAAACTGTTTTTT | - | TRBJ1-4 | TRBV18 | TRBD1
CSVLRGGAETQYF | TGCAGCGTTTTGCGAGGGGGCGCAGAGACCCAGTACTTC | - | TRBJ2-5 | TRBV29-1 | TRBD1
CASSSGLPQETQYF | TGTGCCAGCAGCTCGGGACTACCCCAAGAGACCCAGTACTTC | - | TRBJ2-5 | TRBV7-6 | TRBD2
CASSSLSGNTIYF | TGTGCCAGCAGTAGCCTCTCTGGAAACACCATATATTTT | few | TRBJ1-3 | TRBV2 | -
CASSLMSRGYQPQHF | TGTGCCAGCAGTTTAATGTCCAGGGGATATCAGCCCCAGCATTTT | - | TRBJ1-5 | TRBV28 | -
CSVDVGQGQPQHF | TGCAGCGTTGATGTGGGACAGGGTCAGCCCCAGCATTTT | - | TRBJ1-5 | TRBV29-1 | TRBD1
CASSVNGGEQYF | TGTGCCAGCAGCGTCAATGGAGGCGAGCAGTACTTC | once | TRBJ2-7 | TRBV9 | -
CASRTFRGYYTF | TGTGCCAGCAGAACTTTCAGGGGTTACTACACCTTC | - | TRBJ1-2 | TRBV5-6 | -
CASSRPHRSNEKLFF | TGTGCCAGCAGTCGCCCCCACAGGAGTAATGAAAAACTGTTTTTT | few | TRBJ1-4 | TRBV28 | -
CASSESPGPYEQYF | TGTGCCAGCAGTGAATCTCCAGGGCCCTACGAGCAGTACTTC | once | TRBJ2-7 | TRBV6-1 | -
CASSLSGPPYYGYTF | TGTGCCAGCAGTTTATCGGGGCCTCCTTACTATGGCTACACCTTC | - | TRBJ1-2 | TRBV27 | -
CASSLDLGTFNEQFF | TGCGCCAGCAGCTTGGATCTTGGGACTTTTAATGAGCAGTTCTTC | - | TRBJ2-1 | TRBV5-1 | -
CASRPGTGTYEQYF | TGTGCCAGCAGGCCCGGGACAGGGACCTACGAGCAGTACTTC | - | TRBJ2-7 | TRBV28 | TRBD1
CASALGRDRVWYEQYF | TGTGCCAGTGCCCTAGGCCGGGACAGGGTATGGTACGAGCAGTACTTC | - | TRBJ2-7 | TRBV19 | TRBD1
CSVENVYGYTF | TGCAGCGTTGAAAATGTATATGGCTACACCTTC | - | TRBJ1-2 | TRBV29-1 | -
CASSPDYGYTF | TGTGCCAGCAGCCCGGACTATGGCTACACCTTC | - | TRBJ1-2 | TRBV7-9 | -
CSVEGGSSSYNEQFF | TGCAGCGTTGAAGGCGGGAGTAGCTCCTACAATGAGCAGTTCTTC | - | TRBJ2-1 | TRBV29-1 | TRBD2
CASSPISGAAGANVLTF | TGTGCCAGCAGTCCCATCTCAGGGGCTGCTGGGGCCAACGTCCTGACTTTC | - | TRBJ2-6 | TRBV28 | -
CASSSAGGEQTQYF | TGCGCCAGCAGCTCCGCGGGGGGAGAACAGACCCAGTACTTC | - | TRBJ2-5 | TRBV5-1 | TRBD2
CATAISSGANVLTF | TGTGCCACCGCGATCTCCTCTGGGGCCAACGTCCTGACTTTC | - | TRBJ2-6 | TRBV24-1 | -
CASSLGLAEHTGELFF | TGTGCCAGCAGCCTGGGACTAGCGGAACACACCGGGGAGCTGTTTTTT | - | TRBJ2-2 | TRBV5-4 | TRBD2